The clone carrying this TCR beta chain was detected only a few times. Its antigen is as yet unknown. MiXCR was run by TCRdb on the 5' RACE reads, yielding one entry per CDR3 protein. The sample consists of 100,000 to 150,000 distinct CDR3 sequences, roughly 6% of them appearing once. This sample was taken from a study of T-cell memory formation after mild COVID-19. Study details: For the most part, TCR clusters were specific to one donor.

Study-level results: The appearance of some responding clones in pre-infection memory suggested that cross-reactive memory joined.

This sequence was found in an adult woman who had mild COVID-19 (a few samples of this study predate the infection). Cell type and time point are not known. Sequences were obtained from PBMCs or a T cell subset sorted from them (not recorded which).

This CDR3 is CASSVGLNTEAFF. For the CDR3, the DNA is TGTGCCAGCAGTGTAGGGTTGAACACTGAAGCTTTCTTT. J is TRBJ1-1 and V is TRBV25-1; D gene unclear. Trimming pared 4 bases from V and 0 bases from J, leaving 6 bases between. This CDR3 comprises 13 residues. Germline CDR1 and CDR2: MGHDK and SYGVNS. The whole variable domain, filled in from reference TRBV25-1 and TRBJ1-1, reads EADIYQTPRYLVIGTGKKITLECSQTMGHDKMYWYQQDPGMELHLIHYSYGVNSTEKGDLSSESTVSRIRTEHFPLTLESARPSHTSQYLCASSVGLNTEAFFGQGTRLTVV.